This passage covers 3 T cell receptor beta chains from one sample sequenced in a study of T cell responses to AZD1222 COVID-19 vaccine (dated by TCRdb to 2020 to 2022). The library was produced with the immunoSEQ multiplex PCR assay. The immuneACCESS repertoire file appears here via TCRdb, limited to in-frame rearrangements. These files lack a portion of the clones; in checked studies, under half of the deficit traces to unresolved V genes, and the cause of the others is not known. The sample table records 99,000 or so clones; 93% of these occur just once. Of the sample, around 4.7% is held by the ten largest clones. Read against the paper, the sample's time point label means: baseline before first vaccination. Here the sequenced sample was peripheral blood, taken on day 0 of AZD1222 vaccination. These receptors were collected from an adult in good health.

The chain links TRBV6-5 to TRBJ2-1; TRBD2 is a possible D gene (5 bases). Germline V lookup: CDR1 MNHEY, CDR2 SVGAGI. The CDR3 runs 12 residues. The CDR3 loop reads CTYGDSYNEQFF. The CDR3 bases are TGTACCTACGGGGACTCCTACAATGAGCAGTTCTTC.

The chain recombines TRBV28 with TRBJ1-2; 8 bases map to TRBD1. Germline assignment: CDR1 MDHEN and CDR2 SYDVKM. The junction had 6 bases not matched to a gene; V was cut back by 4 bases and J by 2 bases. This CDR3 is 15 amino acids long. CDR3: CASSSPGQENYGYTF. In nucleotides, the CDR3 is TGTGCCAGCAGTTCCCCGGGACAGGAAAACTATGGCTACACCTTC.

This clone appeared a single time. The genes are TRBV4-1 and TRBJ2-7; D not certain. The germline gives CDR1 MGHRA, CDR2 YSYEKL. With 2 bases removed from V and 2 bases from J, the gap between germline ends came to 10 bases. CDR3 length equals 14 residues. The CDR3 loop reads CASSQPTKTYEQYF. CDR3 nucleotides: TGCGCCAGCAGCCAACCTACTAAAACCTACGAGCAGTACTTC.